This section outlines one T cell receptor (beta chain) sequence together with its context. This CDR3 has 14 amino acids. The J segment lost 5 bases and the V segment lost 5 bases, leaving 7 bases of the junction unmatched. Per the germline V gene, CDR1 is SGHAT and CDR2 is FQNNGV. This sample is part of a study of blood T cell repertoires in COVID-19. Study information: Sites in the United States, Italy and Spain provided acute and convalescent COVID-19 samples.

Categorization into cohorts depended on clinical history that participants reported. In the study's own analysis: Estimation of nucleated cell counts relied on the amplification of reference gene primers. Sequencing was performed with immunoSEQ multiplex PCR; in TCRdb, only in-frame clones are kept and a portion is missing. V and J calls and clone size come straight from that table; D and trimming were deduced from the DNA. The sample consists of some 190,000 clones, roughly 89% of them appearing once. The clonotype was recovered from a woman aged 40-49 years with acute COVID-19. The chain recombines TRBV11-2 with TRBJ2-5; 8 bases line up with TRBD2. Sequenced input: PBMCs or T cells enriched from blood (not recorded which). CDR3 sequence reads: CASSPWTSFETQYF. The CDR3 DNA follows: TGTGCCAGCAGCCCTTGGACTAGCTTTGAGACCCAGTACTTC.